Each of the 9 T cell receptor beta chains below was sequenced from the same sample in a study of glioma-infiltrating T cells. Amplification of TCR alpha and beta CDR3 regions from RNA used iRepertoire nested multiplex PCR. TCRdb processed the multiplex PCR reads anew with MiXCR; each CDR3 protein has one entry. This sample yields 300,000 to 450,000 distinct CDR3 sequences, of which approximately 42% are seen a single time; around 11% belongs to the top ten. The source material was glioma tissue, nonneoplastic brain tissue, or PBMCs (not recorded which). Every receptor here comes from a human donor with low-grade glioma or glioblastoma, undergoing nonglioma brain surgery, or in good health (not recorded which).

The chain has TRBV3-1 and TRBJ1-5; the D is unclear. CDR3 length: 12 residues. V lost 3 bases to trimming and J lost 7 bases, with 7 bases between them. CDR1 is LGHDT, CDR2 YNNKEL, per germline (reference sequence). This CDR3 reads CASSHFRQPQHF. In DNA form, the CDR3 reads TGTGCCAGCAGCCATTTCAGGCAGCCCCAGCATTTT.

This clonotype was counted many times. V gene TRBV4-2 combines with J gene TRBJ2-1, with D unclear. This CDR3 has 14 residues. Germline-derived CDR1 and CDR2 are LGHNA and YNFKEQ. The V end lost 1 base, the J end lost 6 bases, and 10 bases lay between the germline ends. In DNA form, the CDR3 reads TGTGCCAGCAGCCAAGGTTCTGGCTTCAATGAGCAGTTCTTC. Translation: CASSQGSGFNEQFF.

This clonotype was recorded many times. This sequence joins TRBV6-2 or TRBV6-3 and TRBJ2-1, with unresolved D. The CDR3 extends over 15 amino acids. Deletions cut 0 bases from V and 0 bases from J, with 6 bases between. Germline assignment: CDR1 MNHEY and CDR2 SVGEGT. CDR3 in amino acids: CASSYSAVSYNEQFF. In DNA form, the CDR3 reads TGTGCCAGCAGTTACTCTGCGGTCTCCTACAATGAGCAGTTCTTC.

A note on this clonotype: One base away lies a much larger clone, so this may be a sequencing read error. V and J are TRBV7-6 and TRBJ2-1; possibly TRBD2 for D (5 bases). CDR3 length: 15 amino acids. The germline V gene encodes CDR1 SGHVS and CDR2 FNYEAQ. The CDR3 region is CASSPTTYYYDEQFF. DNA for the CDR3: TGTGCCAGCAGCCCGACTACCTACTACTACGATGAGCAGTTCTTC. Variable domain in full (rest from reference TRBV7-6 and TRBJ2-1): GAGVSQSPRYKVTKRGQDVALRCDPISGHVSLYWYRQALGQGPEFLTYFNYEAQQDKSGLPNDRFSAERPEGSISTLTIQRTEQRDSAMYRCASSPTTYYYDEQFFGPGTRLTVL.

About this clonotype: The conserved phenylalanine or tryptophan normally closing the CDR3 is absent here, so this likely arose from a read error. The gene calls are TRBV6-9 and TRBJ1-2; D call uncertain. The CDR3 runs to 12 residues. The V gene's germline CDR1 is MNHGY and CDR2 SVAAGI. The CDR3 sequence is CASSYTNYDYTL. In DNA form, the CDR3 reads TGTGCCAGCAGTTACACTAACTATGACTACACCCTC.

To note about this clonotype: This could be a read error, since a much larger clone is one nucleotide away. The gene calls are TRBV6-2 or TRBV6-3 and TRBJ2-7; maybe TRBD1 (6 bases). CDR3 size: 13 residues. The germline CDR1 and CDR2 sequences are MNHEY and SVGEGT. The CDR3 is CASSDRIAYEQHF. Here the CDR3 DNA reads TGTGCCAGCTCAGACAGGATCGCCTACGAGCAGCACTTC.

This rearrangement joins TRBV19 to TRBJ2-2; the D is unclear. Deletions cut 4 bases from V and 9 bases from J, with 12 bases between. Germline loops: CDR1 LNHDA, CDR2 SQIVND (reference sequence). The CDR3 totals 13 residues. CDR3 coding DNA: TGTGCCAGTAGTACGAACTCGTATCGGGAGCTGTTTTTT. This encodes CASSTNSYRELFF. Variable domain in full (rest from reference TRBV19 and TRBJ2-2): DGGITQSPKYLFRKEGQNVTLSCEQNLNHDAMYWYRQDPGQGLRLIYYSQIVNDFQKGDIAEGYSVSREKKESFPLTVTSAQKNPTAFYLCASSTNSYRELFFGEGSRLTVL.

This clonotype was counted once. A much larger clone lies a single base off, so this may be a read error. The gene calls are TRBV6-1 and TRBJ2-5; possibly TRBD1 or TRBD2 for D (5 bases each). Germline V gene sequence: CDR1 MNHNS, CDR2 SASEGT. The CDR3 is made up of 13 amino acids. In nucleotides, the CDR3 is TGTGCCAGCAGTGCCGGGGACCAAGAGGCCCAGTACTTC. Translating it yields CASSAGDQEAQYF.

On this clonotype itself: This may be a read error: a much more frequent sequence differs by one nucleotide. This sequence joins TRBV25-1 and TRBJ1-1, with D possibly TRBD1 on 5 matching bases. The V and J ends lost 6 bases and 4 bases respectively, with 12 bases between them. The germline V gene encodes CDR1 MGHDK and CDR2 SYGVNS. CDR3 length: 13 amino acids. The chain's CDR3 is CASRDTNPTEAFF. In nucleotides, the CDR3 is TGTGCCAGCAGGGACACAAATCCCACTGAAGCTTTCTTT.